What follows are 13 T cell receptor beta chains derived from one specimen sequenced in a study of a mutant IDH1 vaccine in newly diagnosed glioma (dated by TCRdb to the early 2020s). Library generation was performed with the immunoSEQ multiplex PCR assay. The immuneACCESS repertoire file appears here via TCRdb, limited to in-frame rearrangements. These files lack a portion of the clones; in checked studies, under half of the deficit traces to unresolved V genes, and the cause of the others is not known. This sample comprises 60,000 or so clones, about 91% of them detected only once. The ten top clones hold under 2% of the sample. Their antigens remain unidentified. The sample's time point, from its label and the paper: week 11, during vaccination. Every vaccine dose consisted of 300 ug of a 20-mer mutant IDH1 peptide in Montanide, administered subcutaneously together with topical imiquimod. Here the sequenced sample was PBMCs, taken from a glioma patient whose treatment included an IDH1 peptide vaccine. These receptors originate from a man aged 35-49 years with glioma.

The chain couples TRBV6-1 to TRBJ1-5; the D gene is possibly TRBD1 (6 bases). CDR1 and CDR2 (germline): MNHNS, SASEGT. The CDR3 has 16 residues. V dropped 3 bases and J dropped 8 bases, with 20 bases sitting between them. The CDR3 loop reads CASSDGPQGTGKPQHF. DNA of the CDR3: TGTGCCAGCAGTGACGGTCCACAGGGAACTGGCAAGCCCCAGCATTTT.

This sequence joins TRBV18 and TRBJ1-1; 8 bases agree with TRBD1. The CDR3 loop spans 17 amino acids. V was pared by 4 bases and J by 2 bases, with 12 bases of the junction left unmatched. The germline gives CDR1 KGHSH, CDR2 LQKENI. The CDR3 sequence: CASSLGQTGAVNTEAFF. In nucleotides, the CDR3 is TGTGCCAGCTCACTGGGCCAGACAGGGGCGGTTAACACTGAAGCTTTCTTT.

The rearrangement uses TRBV6-6 and TRBJ1-5, with D possibly TRBD1 on 5 matching bases. The length of the CDR3 is 15 residues. V lost 4 bases and J 3 bases, leaving 13 bases between the germline ends. The germline CDR1 and CDR2 sequences are MNHNY and SVGAGI (reference sequence). CDR3 loop: CASSSRTPHNQPQHF. The CDR3 DNA follows: TGTGCCAGCAGTTCAAGGACACCTCACAATCAGCCCCAGCATTTT.

The table lists this clone with a few counts. This sequence joins TRBV7-9 and TRBJ1-1; D call uncertain. Germline V CDR1 and CDR2: SEHNR, FQNEAQ (reference sequence). This CDR3 region has 14 residues. V lost 1 base and J lost 1, with 7 bases in between. The CDR3: CASSLGTGNTEAFF. As DNA, the CDR3 is TGTGCCAGCAGCTTAGGGACGGGGAACACTGAAGCTTTCTTT.

This chain joins TRBV7-2 and TRBJ2-7; no clear D. The CDR3 spans 15 residues. The germline V gene has CDR1 SGHTA and CDR2 FQGNSA. V dropped 5 bases and J dropped 7 bases, with 21 bases sitting between them. The CDR3 reads CASSPGSAMVLEQYF. CDR3 DNA: TGTGCCAGCAGCCCCGGTTCCGCGATGGTCTTGGAGCAGTACTTC.

V gene TRBV12-2 combines with J gene TRBJ2-2; the D call in the table, TRBD1, was not verified against the DNA. TRBV12-2 represents a pseudogene. The CDR3 loop spans 15 amino acids. The CDR3 nucleotides are TGTGCAAGTCGCTTAGAGAGACAGCACACCGGGGAGCTGTTTTTT. It encodes CASRLERQHTGELFF.

The CDR3 reads CASSLDPQLSSYNEQFF. The CDR3 DNA sequence: TGTGCCAGCAGCTTAGATCCCCAATTGTCCTCCTACAATGAGCAGTTCTTC. The V gene is TRBV11-3, the J gene TRBJ2-1; D is unclear. The CDR3 has 17 amino acids. Germline V gene data show CDR1 as SGHNT and CDR2 as YENEEA. The V and J ends lost 0 bases and 0 bases respectively, with 12 bases between them.

The V gene is TRBV6-4, the J gene TRBJ2-3, with 7 bases aligning to TRBD2. Trimming at V came to 5 bases and at J to 1 base, leaving 0 bases not matched to a gene. This CDR3 is 13 amino acids long. The germline V gene has CDR1 MRHNA and CDR2 SNTAGT. In nucleotides, the CDR3 is TGTGCCAGCAGTAGCGGGGGCACAGATACGCAGTATTTT. The encoded protein is CASSSGGTDTQYF.

This chain joins TRBV27 and TRBJ2-5; 14 nucleotides line up with TRBD2. Per germline, CDR1 MNHEY and CDR2 SMNVEV (reference sequence). Unmatched junction bases numbered 7, after V lost 5 bases and J lost 5 bases. The CDR3 extends over 16 amino acids. CDR3 sequence: CASSPWTSGGSETQYF. The CDR3 DNA reads TGTGCCAGCAGTCCTTGGACTAGCGGGGGGTCGGAGACCCAGTACTTC.

The rearrangement links TRBV2 to TRBJ1-2, with D possibly being TRBD1 (6 bases). Germline V gene data show CDR1 as SNHLY and CDR2 as FYNNEI. This CDR3 region has 13 residues. V gave up 5 bases and J gave up 4 bases, with 11 bases separating them. The chain's CDR3 is CASSIQGTYGYTF. The DNA for the CDR3 is TGTGCCAGCAGTATACAGGGAACCTATGGCTACACCTTC.

V usage is TRBV5-1 and J usage is TRBJ1-1; 8 bases fit TRBD1. Per the germline V gene, CDR1 is SGHRS and CDR2 is YFSETQ. With V trimmed by 6 bases and J by 0 bases, 10 bases remained unmatched. The CDR3 has 16 amino acids. The CDR3 is CASTQYPTGVNTEAFF. DNA for the CDR3: TGCGCCAGCACCCAATACCCGACAGGGGTGAACACTGAAGCTTTCTTT.

V usage is TRBV18 and J usage is TRBJ2-2, with 7 bases lining up with TRBD1. Germline CDR1 KGHSH, CDR2 LQKENI. The CDR3 covers 16 residues. The trim removed 0 bases at V and 6 bases at J, leaving 7 bases unmatched. The CDR3: CASSPPTGRAAGELFF. In DNA form, the CDR3 reads TGTGCCAGCTCACCACCGACAGGGCGCGCGGCCGGGGAGCTGTTTTTT.

The sample holds one count of this clone. The chain combines TRBV19 with TRBJ2-7; D gene ambiguous. The germline V and J ends were trimmed by 5 bases and 0 bases, with 8 bases remaining between them. This CDR3 contains 13 residues. CDR1 is LNHDA and CDR2 is SQIVND in the germline V gene (reference sequence). The CDR3 loop reads CASSPGYSYEQYF. In nucleotides, the CDR3 is TGTGCCAGTAGTCCCGGGTACTCCTACGAGCAGTACTTC. Looking up the rest from reference TRBV19 and TRBJ2-7 gives the full variable domain: DGGITQSPKYLFRKEGQNVTLSCEQNLNHDAMYWYRQDPGQGLRLIYYSQIVNDFQKGDIAEGYSVSREKKESFPLTVTSAQKNPTAFYLCASSPGYSYEQYFGPGTRLTVT.